Listed here are 15 T cell receptor beta chains from one sample, sequenced in a study of blood T cells in healthy people across ages. A second PCR, run for roughly 7 to 12 cycles, used a sample-barcoded 5' primer plus a J-beta primer mix. TCRdb re-called the 5' RACE reads with MiXCR, one entry per CDR3 protein. This sample has 950,000 to 1,200,000 distinct CDR3 sequences, with 35% to 45% found just once. The source material was blood. The receptors were gathered from a man aged 18 to 29 in good health.

Notes on this clonotype: At one of its ends the junction is not consistent with the germline gene, which may arise from a read error. The gene calls are TRBV7-2 and TRBJ1-2; D is possibly TRBD1 (5 bases). The length of the CDR3 is 14 residues. CDR1 is SGHTA and CDR2 is FQGNSA in the germline V gene. This CDR3 is CASSLDPGSYGHTF. The CDR3 DNA sequence: TGTGCCAGCAGCTTAGACCCAGGGAGCTATGGCCACACCTTC.

This chain joins TRBV20-1 and TRBJ1-2; TRBD1 matches 11 bases. The V gene's germline CDR1 is DFQATT and CDR2 SNEGSKA (reference sequence). This CDR3 contains 14 residues. The ends lost 6 bases at V and 7 bases at J; junction bases unmatched: 10. CDR3 in amino acids: CSAPKGTGGLGYTF. The CDR3 DNA reads as TGCAGTGCCCCTAAGGGGACAGGGGGTCTTGGCTACACCTTC.

The DNA of the CDR3 is TGTGCCAGCAGGAGGGCTATGACGAACACTGAAGCTTTCTTT. Amino acids: CASRRAMTNTEAFF. V usage is TRBV25-1 and J usage is TRBJ1-1; D call uncertain. The CDR3 contains 14 residues. In germline, CDR1 is MGHDK, CDR2 SYGVNS. Trimming took 6 bases from V and 1 from J, leaving 12 bases between them.

This chain links TRBV12-3 or TRBV12-4 with TRBJ1-1; tentative D call: TRBD1 (6 bases). There are 13 residues in the CDR3. The V gene lost 3 bases and the J gene lost 7 bases, with 12 bases spanning the gap. The CDR3 is CASSFGRGDEAFF. The CDR3 DNA follows: TGTGCCAGCAGTTTCGGCAGGGGTGATGAAGCTTTCTTT.

This clonotype was recorded only once. This chain joins TRBV7-2 and TRBJ1-5; 8 bases match TRBD1. Germline CDR1 reads SGHTA; CDR2 reads FQGNSA. This CDR3 has 14 residues. The J segment lost 6 bases and the V segment lost 5 bases, leaving 6 bases of the junction unmatched. CDR3 amino acids: CASSHGQGGQPQHF. The CDR3 region has the DNA TGTGCCAGCAGCCATGGACAGGGAGGTCAGCCCCAGCATTTT.

The chain links TRBV7-9 to TRBJ2-7; D uncertain. Germline CDR1 SEHNR, CDR2 FQNEAQ (reference sequence). This CDR3 contains 14 residues. The V gene lost 1 base and the J gene lost 0 bases, with 7 bases spanning the gap. The CDR3: CASSLEASSYEQYF. The DNA for the CDR3 is TGTGCCAGCAGCTTAGAGGCCAGCTCCTACGAGCAGTACTTC.

This clonotype showed up just a few times. The rearrangement links TRBV5-4 to TRBJ2-1, with 12 bases matching TRBD2. Germline V gene lookup returns CDR1 SGHNT and CDR2 YYREEE (reference sequence). V was clipped by 3 bases and J by 7 bases; unmatched bases: 2. The CDR3 runs 14 residues. The CDR3 DNA sequence: TGTGCCAGCAGCTCTAGCGGGGGGGAGAATGAGCAGTTCTTC. This sequence encodes CASSSSGGENEQFF.

This clonotype was counted between two and nine times. The rearrangement uses TRBV5-1 and TRBJ2-3; D is unresolved. Trimming left V 4 bases short and J 0 bases short, with 6 bases between. The CDR3 is 13 residues long. Germline CDR1 is SGHRS and CDR2 is YFSETQ. For the CDR3, the DNA is TGCGCCAGCAGCGAGGCTAGCACAGATACGCAGTATTTT. It is translated as CASSEASTDTQYF. The complete variable domain, with remaining parts taken from reference TRBV5-1 and TRBJ2-3, reads KAGVTQTPRYLIKTRGQQVTLSCSPISGHRSVSWYQQTPGQGLQFLFEYFSETQRNKGNFPGRFSGRQFSNSRSEMNVSTLELGDSALYLCASSEASTDTQYFGPGTRLTVL.

The rearrangement joins TRBV28 to TRBJ2-4; 8 bases are a match to TRBD1. V dropped 2 bases and J dropped 8; count of bases not matched to a gene: 11. Germline CDR1 and CDR2: MDHEN and SYDVKM. The CDR3 is 16 amino acids. The CDR3 DNA reads as TGTGCCAGCAGTTTACCGAATGGACAGGGCTGGGACATTCAGTACTTC. As protein: CASSLPNGQGWDIQYF.

This clonotype was counted between two and nine times. This rearrangement joins TRBV20-1 to TRBJ2-3; 7 bases line up with TRBD2. Trimming cost V 1 base and J 0 bases; bases outside gene matches: 7. The germline gives CDR1 DFQATT, CDR2 SNEGSKA (reference sequence). CDR3 size: 16 residues. CDR3 nucleotide sequence: TGCAGTGCTAGAGGGTTCGGCGGGGGTAGCACAGATACGCAGTATTTT. Its translation is CSARGFGGGSTDTQYF.

This clonotype was observed many times. The chain links TRBV29-1 to TRBJ2-5; D gene uncertain. Germline values: CDR1 SQVTM, CDR2 ANQGSEA. The CDR3 contains 11 residues. This CDR3 is CSSQHQETQYF. In nucleotides, the CDR3 is TGCAGTAGCCAGCACCAAGAGACCCAGTACTTC.

This clonotype was found once. The chain joins TRBV10-3 to TRBJ2-5; D is perhaps TRBD1 or TRBD2 (6 bases each). This CDR3 comprises 16 residues. Germline-derived CDR1 and CDR2 are ENHRY and SYGVKD. The ends were cut back, 4 bases at V and 2 bases at J, with 17 bases in the middle. The CDR3 nucleotides read TGTGCCATCAGTGCCCAGGCGAGGGGGGAACAAGAGACCCAGTACTTC. Translating gives CAISAQARGEQETQYF.

This clonotype was seen a handful of times. V is TRBV7-2 and J is TRBJ2-7, with 9 bases that match TRBD2. The ends lost 0 bases at V and 9 bases at J; junction bases unmatched: 6. CDR3 size: 14 residues. Germline values: CDR1 SGHTA, CDR2 FQGNSA. CDR3 region: CASSLARLAGPQYF. CDR3 coding DNA: TGTGCCAGCAGCTTAGCGCGTCTAGCGGGACCGCAGTACTTC.

This chain connects TRBV20-1 to TRBJ1-2; possibly TRBD1 for D (5 bases). Germline CDR1 is DFQATT and CDR2 is SNEGSKA (reference sequence). Trimming left V 1 base short and J 4 bases short, with 13 bases between. The CDR3 runs to 14 residues. CDR3 nucleotide sequence: TGCAGTGCTAGAGGGGGGGGGAGAAGCTATGGCTACACCTTC. It translates to CSARGGGRSYGYTF.

The chain links TRBV6-1 to TRBJ1-2; TRBD1 matches 10 bases. V was pared by 6 bases and J by 8 bases, with 18 bases of the junction left unmatched. The CDR3 totals 17 residues. The germline V gene encodes CDR1 MNHNS and CDR2 SASEGT. Here the CDR3 DNA reads TGTGCCAGCAGGAAAGGGTTGGGACAGGGGAACTTCGCAGGCTACACCTTC. Translated: CASRKGLGQGNFAGYTF.